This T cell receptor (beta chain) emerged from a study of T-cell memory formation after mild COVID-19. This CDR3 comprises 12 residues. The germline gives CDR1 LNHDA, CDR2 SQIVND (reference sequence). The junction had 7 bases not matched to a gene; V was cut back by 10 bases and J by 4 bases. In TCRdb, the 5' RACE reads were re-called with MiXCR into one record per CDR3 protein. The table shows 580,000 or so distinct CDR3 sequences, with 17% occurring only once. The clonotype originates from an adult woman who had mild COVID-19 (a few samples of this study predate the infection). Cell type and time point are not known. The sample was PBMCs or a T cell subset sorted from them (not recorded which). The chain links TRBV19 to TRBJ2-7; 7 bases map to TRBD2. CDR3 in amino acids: CATRTGGYEQYF. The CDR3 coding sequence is TGTGCCACCCGGACGGGGGGTTACGAGCAGTACTTC.